The clone carrying this T cell receptor beta chain was detected a few times. The antigen is unknown. The V gene lost 3 bases and the J gene lost 2 bases, with 5 bases spanning the gap. The CDR3 totals 13 residues. Germline CDR1 reads SNHLY; CDR2 reads FYNNEI. Purified naive CD4+ T cells were depleted of CD25+ Tregs. The study's findings and limits: In terms of TCR gene usage, tumor memory CD4+ T cells clustered together with blood and lymph node memory CD4+ cells, as well as with lymph node naive CD4+ cells. Tumor Treg TCRs overlapped most with tumor naive CD4+ cells.

MiXCR, run by TCRdb on the 5' RACE reads, gives a single entry per CDR3 protein. The table lists tens of thousands of distinct CDR3 sequences, around 30% of them singletons. Sequenced sample: tumor-infiltrating naive CD4+ T cells sorted from the breast tumor. The subset denotes: naive CD4+ T cells, CD4+CD45RA+CD25-. The sequence was collected from a female donor with breast cancer. V and J are TRBV2 and TRBJ1-5; D remains ambiguous. The CDR3 coding sequence is TGTGCCAGCAGTGAGCACGGCAATCAGCCCCAGCATTTT. Translated: CASSEHGNQPQHF. The full variable domain, rest sourced from reference TRBV2 and TRBJ1-5, is EPEVTQTPSHQVTQMGQEVILRCVPISNHLYFYWYRQILGQKVEFLVSFYNNEISEKSEIFDDQFSVERPDGSNFTLKIRSTKLEDSAMYFCASSEHGNQPQHFGDGTRLSIL.